This section outlines one T cell receptor beta chain sequence together with its context. Its target is not known. Researchers ran the PCR with 60 Vbeta and 13 Jbeta primers. Clones were read by immunoSEQ multiplex PCR, and TCRdb kept only the in-frame ones, dropping some. The data hold some 180,000 clones, with 78% observed a single time. Germline loops: CDR1 SNHLY, CDR2 FYNNEI. J lost 7 bases, V lost 1 base, and 4 bases had no gene match. CDR3 size: 15 residues. These data are taken from a study of cytomegalovirus exposure and HLA in healthy donors. Study findings and constraints: Some V segments could not be told apart, so they were left out, TRBV6-2 and TRBV6-3 among them. For TCR beta chains, V- and J-gene trimming was later linked to a missense DCLRE1C variant.

This rearrangement joins TRBV2 to TRBJ1-6, with 7 bases aligning to TRBD1. Sequenced: PBMCs. This sequence was found in a female donor in good health and CMV-seronegative. The CDR3 DNA reads TGTGCCAGCAGTGAAGGGACAGGAAAAAATTCACCCCTCCACTTT. As protein: CASSEGTGKNSPLHF.